This T cell receptor beta chain was captured by sequencing in a study of cytomegalovirus exposure and HLA in healthy donors. The PCR ran on 60 Vbeta and 13 Jbeta primers. The data were produced by immunoSEQ multiplex PCR, yet TCRdb's version contains in-frame clones alone and is incomplete. The sample gives 220,000 or so clones, roughly 75% of which show up once; 1.8% is in the top ten. Points on this clone: Its antigen is not known.

The V and J ends lost 3 bases and 8 bases respectively, with 16 bases between them. Looked up from germline, CDR1 is LNHDA and CDR2 is SQIVND (reference sequence). The CDR3 spans 14 residues. General study points: In the analysis, some V segments, TRBV6-2 and TRBV6-3 included, were excluded as indistinguishable.

The V gene is TRBV19, the J gene TRBJ1-1; unclear D gene. The sequence derives from a woman aged 25 to 45 in good health and CMV-seronegative. Material for sequencing was PBMCs. The CDR3 DNA reads TGTGCCAGTAGTATCGACGGGGTAGAAAAAGAAGCTTTCTTT. Translation gives CASSIDGVEKEAFF.